These 9 T cell receptor beta chains share one sample of origin, sequenced in a study of blood T cell repertoires in COVID-19. This table comes from immunoSEQ multiplex PCR, and its TCRdb copy is limited to in-frame clones, with some not included. The table records around 40,000 clones, about 90% of them present only once. The sample comprised peripheral blood. Source of these receptors: a man between 60 and 75 years old with COVID-19, enrolled during active disease.

The rearrangement links TRBV29-1 to TRBJ2-4, with TRBD1 matching 7 bases. The germline V gene has CDR1 SQVTM and CDR2 ANQGSEA. The length of the CDR3 is 13 residues. The V segment lost 1 base and the J segment 9 bases; nucleotides outside the gene matches: 6. The CDR3 bases are TGCAGCGTTGAAGGGGGACAGAGGACCATTCAGTACTTC. Translated, it gives CSVEGGQRTIQYF. Filled out from reference TRBV29-1 and TRBJ2-4, the complete variable domain reads SAVISQKPSRDICQRGTSLTIQCQVDSQVTMMFWYRQQPGQSLTLIATANQGSEATYESGFVIDKFPISRPNLTFSTLTVSNMSPEDSSIYLCSVEGGQRTIQYFGAGTRLSVL.

The chain combines TRBV14 with TRBJ1-3; tentative D call: TRBD1 (5 bases). The germline gives CDR1 SGHDN, CDR2 FVKESK. CDR3 length: 14 amino acids. V lost 1 base and J lost 4, with 8 bases in between. CDR3 in amino acids: CASSQATGGNTIYF. In DNA, the CDR3 is TGTGCCAGCAGCCAAGCTACAGGCGGAAACACCATATATTTT.

Only one count was recorded for this clone. The chain carries TRBV20-1 and TRBJ2-3; D remains ambiguous. The CDR3 extends over 15 amino acids. The germline V and J ends were trimmed by 3 bases and 0 bases, with 13 bases remaining between them. The germline V gene encodes CDR1 DFQATT and CDR2 SNEGSKA (reference sequence). The CDR3 nucleotides are TGCAGTGCTAGTATCGCGGAGAGTAGCACAGATACGCAGTATTTT. Encoded protein: CSASIAESSTDTQYF.

The chain carries TRBV2 and TRBJ2-7; maybe TRBD2 (5 bases). V lost 6 bases and J 3 bases, leaving 9 bases between the germline ends. The V gene's germline CDR1 is SNHLY and CDR2 FYNNEI. This CDR3 has 12 amino acids. CDR3 coding DNA: TGTGCCAGCAGGAAAGAGGGCTACGAGCAGTACTTC. It is translated as CASRKEGYEQYF.

This clone has only a few counts. The rearrangement links TRBV24-1 to TRBJ2-7, with D perhaps matching TRBD1 (6 bases). The germline V gene has CDR1 KGHDR and CDR2 SFDVKD. Trimming took off 2 bases at V and 4 bases at J, with 23 bases between the two ends. The CDR3 runs 18 residues. CDR3 residues: CATSDSGTTGRSGYEQYF. The DNA for the CDR3 is TGTGCCACCAGTGATTCAGGGACGACAGGTCGGTCGGGGTACGAGCAGTACTTC.

The V and J genes are TRBV5-1 and TRBJ2-1; perhaps TRBD2 as D (6 bases). This CDR3 contains 12 residues. Germline CDR1 and CDR2: SGHRS and YFSETQ. The V and J ends lost 2 bases and 12 bases respectively, with 12 bases between them. CDR3 sequence: CASSLSSGGQFF. The DNA for the CDR3 is TGCGCCAGCAGCTTAAGCTCCGGGGGGCAGTTCTTC.

The chain recombines TRBV30 with TRBJ1-5; a possible D gene is TRBD1 (5 bases). The CDR3 is made up of 14 amino acids. Germline lookup yields CDR1 GTSNPN and CDR2 SVGIG (reference sequence). V lost 4 bases and J lost 3, with 13 bases in between. In nucleotides, the CDR3 is TGTGCCTGGAATAAGGACATAAACAATCAGCCCCAGCATTTT. Translated: CAWNKDINNQPQHF.

This clone was counted once. The rearrangement uses TRBV12-3 or TRBV12-4 and TRBJ2-1, with unresolved D. Trimming pared 3 bases from V and 8 bases from J, leaving 11 bases between. The CDR3 covers 13 residues. CDR3 DNA: TGTGCCAGCAGTTTGAGCGTTTCTGATGAGCAGTTCTTC. Its protein is CASSLSVSDEQFF.

Only one count was recorded for this clone. The rearrangement uses TRBV28 and TRBJ1-3; maybe TRBD1 (6 bases). The V end was cut by 5 bases, the J end by 0 bases, with 14 bases between. The CDR3 runs to 16 residues. In germline, CDR1 is MDHEN, CDR2 SYDVKM. CDR3 residues: CASSTPTGPSGNTIYF. CDR3 coding DNA: TGTGCCAGCAGTACTCCGACAGGCCCCTCTGGAAACACCATATATTTT.